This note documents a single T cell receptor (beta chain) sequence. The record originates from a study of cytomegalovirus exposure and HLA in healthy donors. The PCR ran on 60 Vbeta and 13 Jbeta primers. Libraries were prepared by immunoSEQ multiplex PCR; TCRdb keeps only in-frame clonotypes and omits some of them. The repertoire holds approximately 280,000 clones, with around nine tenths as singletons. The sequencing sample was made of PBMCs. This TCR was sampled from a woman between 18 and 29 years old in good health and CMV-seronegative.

CDR3 DNA sequence: TGTGCCAGCAGTTTCTTATCTCAGGGCTCGGGCTACGAGCAGTACTTC. Translation gives CASSFLSQGSGYEQYF. The rearrangement uses TRBV27 and TRBJ2-7, with D perhaps matching TRBD1 (5 bases). Trimming pared 3 bases from V and 3 bases from J, leaving 18 bases between. Germline V lookup: CDR1 MNHEY, CDR2 SMNVEV (reference sequence). The CDR3 is 16 residues long.